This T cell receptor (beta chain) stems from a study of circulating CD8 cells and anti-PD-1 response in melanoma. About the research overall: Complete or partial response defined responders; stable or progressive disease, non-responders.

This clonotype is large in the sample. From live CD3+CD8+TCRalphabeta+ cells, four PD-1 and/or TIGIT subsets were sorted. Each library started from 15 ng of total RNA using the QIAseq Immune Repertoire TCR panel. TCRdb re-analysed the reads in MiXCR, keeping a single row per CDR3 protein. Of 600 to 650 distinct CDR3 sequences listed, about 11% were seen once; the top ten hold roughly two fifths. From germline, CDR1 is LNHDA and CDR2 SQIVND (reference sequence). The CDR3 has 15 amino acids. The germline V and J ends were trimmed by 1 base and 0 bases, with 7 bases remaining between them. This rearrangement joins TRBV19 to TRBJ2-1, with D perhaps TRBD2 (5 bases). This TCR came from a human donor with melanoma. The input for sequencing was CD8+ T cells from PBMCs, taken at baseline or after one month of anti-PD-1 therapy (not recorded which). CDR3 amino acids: CASSIAGSSYNEQFF. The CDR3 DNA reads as TGTGCCAGTAGTATAGCGGGGAGCTCCTACAATGAGCAGTTCTTC.